One and the same sample provided the 27 T cell receptor beta chains below, sequenced in a study of blood T cell repertoires in COVID-19. Some clones are missing from TCRdb's copy, which holds only in-frame ones; the method was immunoSEQ multiplex PCR. Of about 220,000 clones listed, approximately 84% were seen once; the top ten hold over 2.5%. Sequencing used peripheral blood. All receptors derive from a man aged 45 to 65 who had recovered from COVID-19.

The chain combines TRBV11-2 with TRBJ2-5; 7 nucleotides align to TRBD2. CDR1 is SGHAT and CDR2 is FQNNGV in the germline V gene. This CDR3 is 15 amino acids long. The V gene end was trimmed by 5 bases and the J gene end by 5 bases; junction bases not matched to a gene: 11. The CDR3 bases are TGTGCCAGCAGCCCTAACAAAGCGGGATTTGAGACCCAGTACTTC. As protein: CASSPNKAGFETQYF.

The genes are TRBV18 and TRBJ2-3, with 10 bases lining up with TRBD2. Germline CDR1 KGHSH, CDR2 LQKENI. This CDR3 region has 15 residues. V lost 3 bases to trimming and J lost 1 base; unmatched junction nucleotides: 1. The DNA of the CDR3 is TGTGCCAGCTCACCCCTAGCGGGGGGCACAGATACGCAGTATTTT. This gives the protein CASSPLAGGTDTQYF.

This clone was picked up one time. V is TRBV7-9 and J is TRBJ2-5, with a tentative D call TRBD2 (5 bases). CDR1 SEHNR and CDR2 FQNEAQ come from the germline V gene (reference sequence). CDR3 length: 16 residues. Trimming removed 2 bases from V and 1 base from J, with 14 bases in between. The CDR3 loop reads CASSLYGGPTQETQYF. In DNA form, the CDR3 reads TGTGCCAGCAGCTTATATGGCGGGCCAACCCAAGAGACCCAGTACTTC.

This clone was seen only once. The genes are TRBV11-2 and TRBJ1-4, with a weak D call TRBD1 (5 bases). In germline, CDR1 is SGHAT, CDR2 FQNNGV. The CDR3 loop spans 14 amino acids. The V gene lost 3 bases and the J gene lost 4 bases, with 9 bases spanning the gap. CDR3 nucleotides: TGTGCCAGCAGCTTGGCAGGGCTTAATGAAAAACTGTTTTTT. Translated, it gives CASSLAGLNEKLFF.

V is TRBV7-9 and J is TRBJ1-4; the match to TRBD1 covers 9 bases. Germline CDR1 and CDR2: SEHNR and FQNEAQ (reference sequence). The CDR3 is made up of 14 amino acids. V was pared by 6 bases and J by 8 bases, with 7 bases of the junction left unmatched. The CDR3 DNA sequence: TGTGCCAGCAGATCCGGGACAGGGAAGGAAAAACTGTTTTTT. Translated: CASRSGTGKEKLFF.

The rearrangement uses TRBV7-2 and TRBJ2-1; 8 bases match TRBD2. In germline, CDR1 is SGHTA, CDR2 FQGNSA. CDR3 length: 17 residues. J gave up 7 bases and V 6 bases, and 17 bases lay outside the gene matches. CDR3 nucleotides: TGTGCCAGCAGTCCCAACGGGGCGGGAGGAACAGGTAATGAGCAGTTCTTC. This sequence encodes CASSPNGAGGTGNEQFF. Filled out from reference TRBV7-2 and TRBJ2-1, the complete variable domain reads GAGVSQSPSNKVTEKGKDVELRCDPISGHTALYWYRQSLGQGLEFLIYFQGNSAPDKSGLPSDRFSAERTGGSVSTLTIQRTQQEDSAVYLCASSPNGAGGTGNEQFFGPGTRLTVL.

The genes are TRBV7-9 and TRBJ2-7, with a tentative D call TRBD2 (6 bases). V lost 1 base and J 4 bases, leaving 11 bases between the germline ends. This CDR3 has 14 residues. Germline V CDR1 and CDR2: SEHNR, FQNEAQ (reference sequence). The CDR3 nucleotides are TGTGCCAGCAGCTTAGGTCCTGGAGGGTACGAGCAGTACTTC. Its protein product is CASSLGPGGYEQYF.

The chain joins TRBV28 to TRBJ2-3; perhaps TRBD1 as D (7 bases). V lost 8 bases, J lost 1 base, and 16 bases lay in between. This CDR3 comprises 15 residues. The germline V gene encodes CDR1 MDHEN and CDR2 SYDVKM. CDR3 sequence: CASPPRGDGTDTQYF. DNA for the CDR3: TGTGCCAGCCCTCCCAGGGGGGACGGCACAGATACGCAGTATTTT.

This clone was picked up a small number of times. This rearrangement joins TRBV28 to TRBJ1-4; D is uncertain. With 6 bases removed from V and 5 bases from J, the gap between germline ends came to 16 bases. The CDR3 extends over 15 amino acids. Germline V gene lookup returns CDR1 MDHEN and CDR2 SYDVKM. For the CDR3, the DNA is TGTGCCAGCAGGTCCCCCGGACTTCAGAATGAAAAACTGTTTTTT. Amino acids: CASRSPGLQNEKLFF.

This chain uses TRBV19 with TRBJ2-1; 10 bases are shared with TRBD1. The junction had 8 bases not matched to a gene; V was cut back by 3 bases and J by 6 bases. The CDR3 has 16 residues. Per germline, CDR1 LNHDA and CDR2 SQIVND (reference sequence). The CDR3 coding sequence is TGTGCCAGTAGTATGGGAGGGACAGGGGTTCTCAATGAGCAGTTCTTC. This sequence encodes CASSMGGTGVLNEQFF.

The chain uses TRBV19 and TRBJ1-2; 7 nucleotides match TRBD1. From germline, CDR1 is LNHDA and CDR2 SQIVND (reference sequence). This CDR3 has 14 amino acids. V dropped 7 bases and J dropped 4; count of bases not matched to a gene: 9. The CDR3 nucleotides are TGTGCCAGTAACATAAACACAGGGGTCTATGGCTACACCTTC. Residues: CASNINTGVYGYTF.

The rearrangement links TRBV3-1 (or the pseudogene TRBV3-2) to TRBJ2-2, with 9 positions matching TRBD2. Germline V gives CDR1 LGHDT, CDR2 YNNKEL (reference sequence). J was trimmed by 4 bases and V by 6 bases; bases with no gene match: 18. This CDR3 is built from 19 residues. The CDR3 DNA reads as TGTGCCAGCAGGCGGAGAGGGACAGCGGGAGGTCCGGGCACCGGGGAGCTGTTTTTT. Translating it yields CASRRRGTAGGPGTGELFF.

The rearrangement joins TRBV6-5 to TRBJ2-3, with 8 bases lining up with TRBD2. V trimming: 2 bases; J trimming: 3 bases; junction bases outside the gene matches: 4. The CDR3 has 15 amino acids. Germline V gene data show CDR1 as MNHEY and CDR2 as SVGAGI. The CDR3 here is CASSYSGGGTDTQYF. The CDR3 DNA reads as TGTGCCAGCAGTTACAGTGGCGGGGGGACAGATACGCAGTATTTT.

V is TRBV7-6 and J is TRBJ2-7, with 7 bases matching TRBD2. Trimming at V came to 5 bases and at J to 2 bases, leaving 6 bases not matched to a gene. CDR3 length: 14 amino acids. The germline gives CDR1 SGHVS, CDR2 FNYEAQ. The CDR3 nucleotides are TGTGCCAGCAGCCCCGGGACTAACCCCTACGAGCAGTACTTC. Translated: CASSPGTNPYEQYF.

The chain has TRBV2 and TRBJ1-4; D is perhaps TRBD1 (6 bases). CDR3 size: 15 residues. In germline, CDR1 is SNHLY, CDR2 FYNNEI. V lost 5 bases to trimming and J lost 7 bases, with 17 bases between them. CDR3 sequence reads: CASSYTGTPSEKLFF. For the CDR3, the DNA is TGTGCCAGCAGTTACACCGGGACACCAAGTGAAAAACTGTTTTTT.

This CDR3 is CASSPITGLGTEAFF. CDR3 nucleotide sequence: TGTGCCAGCAGCCCAATCACAGGTTTGGGCACTGAAGCTTTCTTT. The chain carries TRBV11-2 and TRBJ1-1, with a weak D call TRBD1 (5 bases). CDR3 length: 15 amino acids. Germline V gene sequence: CDR1 SGHAT, CDR2 FQNNGV. V dropped 5 bases and J dropped 4 bases, with 17 bases sitting between them.

The rearrangement uses TRBV28 and TRBJ1-1; the D gene is possibly TRBD1 (6 bases). Trimming removed 3 bases at V and 0 bases at J, with 8 bases between. CDR3 length: 14 residues. The germline V gene has CDR1 MDHEN and CDR2 SYDVKM. Written as DNA, the CDR3 is TGTGCCAGCAGTTTTGGGGGCTTGAACACTGAAGCTTTCTTT. Translation gives CASSFGGLNTEAFF. The complete variable domain, with remaining parts taken from reference TRBV28 and TRBJ1-1, reads DVKVTQSSRYLVKRTGEKVFLECVQDMDHENMFWYRQDPGLGLRLIYFSYDVKMKEKGDIPEGYSVSREKKERFSLILESASTNQTSMYLCASSFGGLNTEAFFGQGTRLTVV.

This clone occurred once. V gene TRBV11-3 combines with J gene TRBJ2-1; D possibly corresponds to TRBD2 (6 bases). The germline V and J ends were trimmed by 1 base and 5 bases, with 15 bases remaining between them. The CDR3 has 16 residues. Germline CDR1 and CDR2: SGHNT and YENEEA. DNA of the CDR3: TGTGCCAGCAGCTTAGGGATCGGACTATCAAACAATGAGCAGTTCTTC. Protein: CASSLGIGLSNNEQFF.

The gene calls are TRBV28 and TRBJ2-2; D is unclear. Trimming pared 3 bases from V and 1 base from J, leaving 6 bases between. Germline CDR1 MDHEN, CDR2 SYDVKM. The length of the CDR3 is 14 residues. The CDR3, as DNA: TGTGCCAGCAGTTTGAGCTTGAACACCGGGGAGCTGTTTTTT. It is translated as CASSLSLNTGELFF.

The chain is built from TRBV5-1 and TRBJ2-1, with D perhaps matching TRBD1 (6 bases). The V and J ends lost 1 base and 1 base respectively, with 12 bases between them. CDR1 and CDR2 (germline): SGHRS, YFSETQ. This CDR3 region has 16 residues. The CDR3 nucleotides are TGCGCCAGCAGCTTGAGAGGGGGTGGGTCCTACAATGAGCAGTTCTTC. Amino acid sequence: CASSLRGGGSYNEQFF. Variable domain in full (rest from reference TRBV5-1 and TRBJ2-1): KAGVTQTPRYLIKTRGQQVTLSCSPISGHRSVSWYQQTPGQGLQFLFEYFSETQRNKGNFPGRFSGRQFSNSRSEMNVSTLELGDSALYLCASSLRGGGSYNEQFFGPGTRLTVL.

The chain combines TRBV19 with TRBJ2-2; D might be TRBD2 (5 bases). Trimming took off 10 bases at V and 2 bases at J, with 17 bases between the two ends. This CDR3 is built from 15 residues. Germline V gene lookup returns CDR1 LNHDA and CDR2 SQIVND (reference sequence). CDR3 DNA: TGTGCCACGGGGATTTACCGCGAAAACACCGGGGAGCTGTTTTTT. It is translated as CATGIYRENTGELFF.

The chain employs TRBV6-6 and TRBJ1-1; a possible D gene is TRBD1 (6 bases). This CDR3 spans 14 amino acids. V was pared by 3 bases and J by 2 bases, with 10 bases between. CDR1 is MNHNY and CDR2 is SVGAGI in the germline V gene (reference sequence). This CDR3 reads CASSYSGTNTEAFF. CDR3 DNA: TGTGCCAGCAGTTATTCAGGGACAAACACTGAAGCTTTCTTT.

The chain recombines TRBV4-1 with TRBJ2-5, with D possibly being TRBD1 (8 bases). The CDR3 has 15 amino acids. The V and J ends lost 1 base and 5 bases respectively, with 14 bases between them. Germline V lookup: CDR1 MGHRA, CDR2 YSYEKL. CDR3 in amino acids: CASSQATGGGETQYF. In DNA, the CDR3 is TGCGCCAGCAGCCAAGCAACAGGGGGAGGGGAGACCCAGTACTTC.

This chain links TRBV18 with TRBJ2-3; 10 positions match TRBD2. This CDR3 is built from 18 residues. Germline V gives CDR1 KGHSH, CDR2 LQKENI. The V and J ends lost 3 bases and 4 bases, in that order; junction bases with no gene match: 13. This chain's CDR3 is CASSPSSSGRRGPDTQYF. CDR3 sequence (DNA): TGTGCCAGCTCACCTTCCTCTAGCGGGAGAAGGGGCCCAGATACGCAGTATTTT.

This chain links TRBV28 with TRBJ1-1; the D is unclear. The germline V gene has CDR1 MDHEN and CDR2 SYDVKM. The V and J ends lost 7 bases and 8 bases respectively, with 14 bases between them. The CDR3 consists of 12 residues. The CDR3: CASTPRGEEAFF. For the CDR3, the DNA is TGTGCCAGCACCCCCCGCGGGGAAGAAGCTTTCTTT.

The genes are TRBV29-1 and TRBJ2-7; 12 bases map to TRBD2. V was clipped by 3 bases and J by 3 bases; unmatched bases: 0. This CDR3 has 13 residues. The germline V gene encodes CDR1 SQVTM and CDR2 ANQGSEA. The CDR3 region has the DNA TGCAGCGTTGAGACTAGCGGGAGCTACGAGCAGTACTTC. It is translated as CSVETSGSYEQYF.

The CDR3 spells CASSKGSTNEQFF. CDR3 nucleotide sequence: TGCGCCAGCAGTAAGGGGTCTACTAATGAGCAGTTCTTC. The chain has TRBV10-1 and TRBJ2-1, with D possibly matching TRBD1 (5 bases). The germline V gene has CDR1 WNHNN and CDR2 SYGVQD (reference sequence). With 5 bases removed from V and 7 bases from J, the gap between germline ends came to 12 bases. The CDR3 length is 13 residues.